A selection of T cell receptor beta chains follows, all from one sample in a study of OX40 agonist ivuxolimab in advanced cancers. Data came from immunoSEQ multiplex PCR; TCRdb stores just in-frame clones and leaves some out. This table has over 100,000 clones, around 91% appearing once. The sample was CD4+ or CD8+ T cells sorted from blood, taken in a trial of the OX40 agonist ivuxolimab. The receptors here all came from an adult with an advanced solid tumor such as melanoma, head and neck, liver or kidney cancer. CDR3s include the opening cysteine and the closing phenylalanine or tryptophan. The order of the fields is D gene, J gene, V gene, clone size, CDR3 DNA, CDR3 protein. D genes are given only for firm matches. Clone size is shown for a subset of rows, as once, few, many or a class of expanded clone.

>TRBD2|TRBJ2-7|TRBV6-5|.
TGTGCCGCGCGGGGGAGCTCCTACGAGCAGTACTTC
CAARGSSYEQYF
>.|TRBJ2-5|TRBV4-3|.
TGCGCCAGCAGCCAGGGGGTCTTGGACGGTCGAGAGACCCAGTACTTC
CASSQGVLDGRETQYF
>.|TRBJ1-1|TRBV6-6|.
TGTGCCAGCAGCCCCATTGGGGGGGCAATGAACACTGAAGCTTTCTTT
CASSPIGGAMNTEAFF
>.|TRBJ1-2|TRBV18|.
TGTGCCAGCTCACCGTCCAACAGGGTTCACGGCTACACCTTC
CASSPSNRVHGYTF
>.|TRBJ1-2|TRBV7-2|.
TGTGCCAGCAGCTTAACAGGGCAGAGTGGCTACACCTTC
CASSLTGQSGYTF
>TRBD1|TRBJ1-6|TRBV5-1|.
TGCGCCAGCAGCTTGGGACTACAGGGGATCAATTCACCCCTCCACTTT
CASSLGLQGINSPLHF
>TRBD1|TRBJ2-1|TRBV5-4|.
TGTGCCAGCAGCTTGGAGGGGACAGGGGCGTCCCCCCTCTACAATGAGCAGTTCTTC
CASSLEGTGASPLYNEQFF
>.|TRBJ2-5|TRBV7-2|.
TGTGCCAGCAGCTTAGGCAGGGAACAAGAGACCCAGTACTTC
CASSLGREQETQYF
>.|TRBJ2-4|TRBV28|.
TGTGCCAGCAGTTTACCTCGGGGGCTCGGCAAAAACATTCAGTACTTC
CASSLPRGLGKNIQYF
>.|TRBJ2-3|TRBV9|.
TGTGCCAGCAGCGTAGGCCTTGGTCGGGTGATCTTGGGGACAGATACGCAGTATTTT
CASSVGLGRVILGTDTQYF
>.|TRBJ1-1|TRBV27|.
TGTGCCAGCAGTCGTACAGGGATTGAAGCTTTCTTT
CASSRTGIEAFF
>.|TRBJ1-1|TRBV30|.
TGTGCCTGGAGCCGGGGGGGACCTGAAGCTTTCTTT
CAWSRGGPEAFF
>TRBD1|TRBJ1-2|TRBV2|once
TGTGCCAGCAGTGAGGCGGACAGGGGAGACTATGGCTACACCTTC
CASSEADRGDYGYTF
>TRBD1|TRBJ2-7|TRBV5-1|.
TGCGCCAGCAGCTCCGGGACAGGGAACCACGAGCAGTACTTC
CASSSGTGNHEQYF
>TRBD2|TRBJ2-5|TRBV2|.
TGTGCCAGCAGTGAACCCCCCCTAGCGGACATACAAGAGACCCAGTACTTC
CASSEPPLADIQETQYF
>.|TRBJ2-7|TRBV28|.
TGTGCCAGCAGTTTTGCCGCCTACGAGCAGTACTTC
CASSFAAYEQYF
>TRBD1|TRBJ1-5|TRBV7-2|.
TGTGCCAGCAGCTCTCCGGGACAGGGCGGTCAGCCCCAGCATTTT
CASSSPGQGGQPQHF
>TRBD1|TRBJ2-7|TRBV19|.
TGTGCCAGTAGTGTTCCTAGCGGGACAGGGGGCCGCGAGCAGTACTTC
CASSVPSGTGGREQYF
>.|TRBJ2-4|TRBV5-6|.
TGTGCCAGCAGCTTGGTGCTAGCCAAAAACATTCAGTACTTC
CASSLVLAKNIQYF
>.|TRBJ1-2|TRBV7-3|.
TGTGCCAGCAGCCAGGCGGGGAAAGGCTACACCTTC
CASSQAGKGYTF
>.|TRBJ1-6|TRBV7-2|.
TGTGCCAGCAGCTTGGGGGGAGGTAATTCACCCCTCCACTTT
CASSLGGGNSPLHF
>.|TRBJ1-2|TRBV18|few
TGTGCCAGCTCACCCTCCACGACTAACTATGGCTACACCTTC
CASSPSTTNYGYTF
>.|TRBJ2-1|TRBV4-3|.
TGCGCCAGCAGCCAAGAAACCGGGAACAATGAGCAGTTCTTC
CASSQETGNNEQFF
>.|TRBJ2-7|TRBV9|.
TGTGCCAGCAGCGCCGACAACGCCTACGAGCAGTACTTC
CASSADNAYEQYF
>.|TRBJ2-3|TRBV21-1|once
TGTGCCAGCAGCAAAGAACCTCTCACAGATACGCAGTATTTT
CASSKEPLTDTQYF
>.|TRBJ2-7|TRBV7-3|.
TGTGCCAGCAGGACTACCTACGAGCAGTACTTC
CASRTTYEQYF
>.|TRBJ1-5|TRBV7-8|.
TGTGCCAGCAGCTTGGGTCGACACCGGCCCCAGCATTTT
CASSLGRHRPQHF
>.|TRBJ2-3|TRBV5-6|.
TGTGCCAGCAGCTTGCGTGTCTATACGCAGTATTTT
CASSLRVYTQYF
>.|TRBJ2-1|TRBV4-3|.
TGCGCCAGCAGCCAAGGAAGGGTCGGGGGGCGCTCCTACAATGAGCAGTTCTTC
CASSQGRVGGRSYNEQFF
>.|TRBJ1-1|TRBV2|few
TGTGCCAGCACACGGGTGAACACTGAAGCTTTCTTT
CASTRVNTEAFF
>.|TRBJ1-4|TRBV6-1|.
TGTGCCAGCAGGGCGCAGGGTAAGGGTGAAAAACTGTTTTTT
CASRAQGKGEKLFF
>.|TRBJ1-1|TRBV30|few
TGTGCCTGGACAGGGATGAACACTGAAGCTTTCTTT
CAWTGMNTEAFF